This T cell receptor (beta chain) was recorded in a study of regulatory T cells in long-lasting Graves disease. The time point is: newly diagnosed GD, antithyroid drugs for less than 3 months. Generation of the TCR library employed RNA extracted from PBMCs. CDR1 and CDR2 (germline): MNHEY, SVGEGT. V was pared by 2 bases and J by 3 bases, with 8 bases between. The CDR3 runs 13 residues. Study results and limitations: Investigators studied peripheral blood only, not thyroid tissue.

HTBI primers from iRepertoire and Arm-PCR of CDR3 regions yielded the TCR beta libraries. TCRdb itself ran the multiplex PCR reads through MiXCR, one entry per CDR3 protein. The profile shows about 210,000 distinct CDR3 sequences, less than 20% of them singletons. This clonotype was detected only a few times. As yet, its antigen is unknown. These data also featured in a second study, about T cells in Graves' hyperthyroidism and ophthalmopathy.

The sample was peripheral blood mononuclear cells (PBMCs), taken at new diagnosis, from a patient treated with antithyroid drugs. This chain links TRBV6-2 or TRBV6-3 with TRBJ2-7; D may be TRBD1 (5 bases). The TCR sequence derives from a woman under 40 with Graves disease. The CDR3 reads CASSYRGFYEQYF. The CDR3 DNA follows: TGTGCCAGCAGTTACAGGGGCTTCTACGAGCAGTACTTC.